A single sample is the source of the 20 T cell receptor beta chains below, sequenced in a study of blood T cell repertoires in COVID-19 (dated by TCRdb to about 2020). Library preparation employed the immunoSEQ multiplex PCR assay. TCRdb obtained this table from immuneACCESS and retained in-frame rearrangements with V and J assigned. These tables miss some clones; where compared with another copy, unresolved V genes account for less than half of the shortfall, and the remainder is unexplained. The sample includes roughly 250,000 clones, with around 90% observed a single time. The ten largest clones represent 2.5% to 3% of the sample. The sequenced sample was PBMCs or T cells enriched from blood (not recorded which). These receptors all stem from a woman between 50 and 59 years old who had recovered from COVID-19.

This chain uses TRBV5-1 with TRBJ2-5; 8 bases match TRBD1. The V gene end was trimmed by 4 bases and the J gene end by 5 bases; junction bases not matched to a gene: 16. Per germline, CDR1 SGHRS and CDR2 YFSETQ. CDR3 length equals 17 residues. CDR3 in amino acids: CASSAKTDGTGGETQYF. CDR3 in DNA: TGCGCCAGCAGCGCCAAAACGGACGGCACAGGGGGTGAGACCCAGTACTTC.

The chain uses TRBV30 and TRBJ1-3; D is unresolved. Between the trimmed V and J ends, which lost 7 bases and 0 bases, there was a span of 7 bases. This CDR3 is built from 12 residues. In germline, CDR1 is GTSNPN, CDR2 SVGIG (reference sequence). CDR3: CASDNSGNTIYF. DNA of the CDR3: TGTGCCTCAGATAACTCTGGAAACACCATATATTTT.

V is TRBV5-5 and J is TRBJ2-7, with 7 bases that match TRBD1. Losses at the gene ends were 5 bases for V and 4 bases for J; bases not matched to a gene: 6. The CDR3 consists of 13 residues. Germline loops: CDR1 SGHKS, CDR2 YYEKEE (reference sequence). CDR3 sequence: CASRGTGVYEQYF. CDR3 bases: TGTGCCAGCAGAGGAACAGGGGTATACGAGCAGTACTTC. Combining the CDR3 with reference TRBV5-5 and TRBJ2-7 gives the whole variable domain DAGVTQSPTHLIKTRGQQVTLRCSPISGHKSVSWYQQVLGQGPQFIFQYYEKEERGRGNFPDRFSARQFPNYSSELNVNALLLGDSALYLCASRGTGVYEQYFGPGTRLTVT.

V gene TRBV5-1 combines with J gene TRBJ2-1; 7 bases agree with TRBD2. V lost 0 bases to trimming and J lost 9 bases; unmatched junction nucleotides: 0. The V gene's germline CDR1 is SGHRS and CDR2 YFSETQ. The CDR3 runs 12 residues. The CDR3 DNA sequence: TGCGCCAGCAGCTTGGGCGGGGGTGAGCAGTTCTTC. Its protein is CASSLGGGEQFF.

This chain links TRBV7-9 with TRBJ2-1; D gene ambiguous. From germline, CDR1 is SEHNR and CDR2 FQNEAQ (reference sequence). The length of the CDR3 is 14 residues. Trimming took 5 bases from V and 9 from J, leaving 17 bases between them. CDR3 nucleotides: TGTGCCAGCAGCCTTCCTATGGTCGCAGGTGAGCAGTTCTTC. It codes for CASSLPMVAGEQFF.

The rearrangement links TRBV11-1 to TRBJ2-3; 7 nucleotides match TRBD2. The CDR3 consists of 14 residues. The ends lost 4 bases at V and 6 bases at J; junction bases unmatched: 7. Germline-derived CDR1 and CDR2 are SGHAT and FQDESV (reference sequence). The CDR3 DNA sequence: TGTGCCAGCAGCTCGACACTAGCGTCCGATACGCAGTATTTT. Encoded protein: CASSSTLASDTQYF. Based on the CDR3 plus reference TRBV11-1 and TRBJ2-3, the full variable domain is EAEVAQSPRYKITEKSQAVAFWCDPISGHATLYWYRQILGQGPELLVQFQDESVVDDSQLPKDRFSAERLKGVDSTLKIQPAELGDSAMYLCASSSTLASDTQYFGPGTRLTVL.

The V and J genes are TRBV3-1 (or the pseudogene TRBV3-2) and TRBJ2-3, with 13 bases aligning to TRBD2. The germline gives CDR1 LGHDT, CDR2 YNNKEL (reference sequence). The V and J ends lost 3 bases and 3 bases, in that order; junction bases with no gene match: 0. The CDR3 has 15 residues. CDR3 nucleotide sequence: TGTGCCAGCAGCCAGGGACTAGCGGGAACAGATACGCAGTATTTT. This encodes CASSQGLAGTDTQYF.

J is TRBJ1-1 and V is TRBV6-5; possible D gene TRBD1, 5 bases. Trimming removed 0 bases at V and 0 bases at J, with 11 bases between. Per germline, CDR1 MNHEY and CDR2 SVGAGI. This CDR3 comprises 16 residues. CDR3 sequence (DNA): TGTGCCAGCAGTTACTCGAGTCAGGGAATGAACACTGAAGCTTTCTTT. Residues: CASSYSSQGMNTEAFF.

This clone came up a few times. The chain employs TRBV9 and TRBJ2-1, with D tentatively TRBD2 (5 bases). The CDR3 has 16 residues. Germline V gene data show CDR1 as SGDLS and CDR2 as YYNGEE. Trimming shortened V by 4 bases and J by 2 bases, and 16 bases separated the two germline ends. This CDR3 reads CASSPPRGVTYNEQFF. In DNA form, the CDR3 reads TGTGCCAGCAGCCCCCCACGGGGAGTGACCTACAATGAGCAGTTCTTC.

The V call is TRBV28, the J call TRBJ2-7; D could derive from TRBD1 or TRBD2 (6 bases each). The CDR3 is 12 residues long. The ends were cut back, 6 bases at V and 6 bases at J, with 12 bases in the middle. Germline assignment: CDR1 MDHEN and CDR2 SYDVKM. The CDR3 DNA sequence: TGTGCCAGCAGCTTAGGGGGGTTCGAGCAGTACTTC. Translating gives CASSLGGFEQYF.

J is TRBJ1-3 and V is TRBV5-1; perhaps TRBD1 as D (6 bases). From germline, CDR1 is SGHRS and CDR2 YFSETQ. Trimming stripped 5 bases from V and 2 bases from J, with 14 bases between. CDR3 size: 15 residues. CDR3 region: CASSHSGDAGNTIYF. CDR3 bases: TGCGCCAGCAGTCATTCAGGGGACGCTGGAAACACCATATATTTT.

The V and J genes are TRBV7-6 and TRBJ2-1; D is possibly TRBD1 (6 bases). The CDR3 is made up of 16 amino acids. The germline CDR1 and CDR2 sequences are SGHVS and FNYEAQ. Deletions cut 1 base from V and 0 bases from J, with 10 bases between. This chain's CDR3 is CASSLVIGGSYNEQFF. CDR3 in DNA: TGTGCCAGCAGCTTAGTTATAGGGGGCTCCTACAATGAGCAGTTCTTC.

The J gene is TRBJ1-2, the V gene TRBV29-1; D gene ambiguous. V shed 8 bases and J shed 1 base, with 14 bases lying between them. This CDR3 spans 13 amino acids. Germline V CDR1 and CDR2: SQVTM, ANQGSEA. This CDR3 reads CSTYTTINYGYTF. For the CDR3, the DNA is TGCAGCACTTACACTACCATTAACTATGGCTACACCTTC. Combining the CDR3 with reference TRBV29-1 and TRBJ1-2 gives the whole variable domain SAVISQKPSRDICQRGTSLTIQCQVDSQVTMMFWYRQQPGQSLTLIATANQGSEATYESGFVIDKFPISRPNLTFSTLTVSNMSPEDSSIYLCSTYTTINYGYTFGSGTRLTVV.

As DNA, the CDR3 is TGTGCCAGCAGCTTATGGGGCAGGGCGAGCAATCAGCCCCAGCATTTT. It specifies CASSLWGRASNQPQHF. The rearrangement joins TRBV7-2 to TRBJ1-5, with D perhaps TRBD1 (5 bases). This CDR3 contains 16 residues. Deletions cut 2 bases from V and 1 base from J, with 12 bases between. Germline V CDR1 and CDR2: SGHTA, FQGNSA.

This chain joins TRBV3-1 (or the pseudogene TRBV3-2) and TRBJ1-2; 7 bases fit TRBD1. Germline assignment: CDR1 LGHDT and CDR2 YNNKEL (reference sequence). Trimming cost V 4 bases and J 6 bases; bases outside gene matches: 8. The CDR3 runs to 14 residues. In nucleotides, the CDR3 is TGTGCCAGCAGCCTACAGGGGTATGGGAATGGCTACACCTTC. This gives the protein CASSLQGYGNGYTF.

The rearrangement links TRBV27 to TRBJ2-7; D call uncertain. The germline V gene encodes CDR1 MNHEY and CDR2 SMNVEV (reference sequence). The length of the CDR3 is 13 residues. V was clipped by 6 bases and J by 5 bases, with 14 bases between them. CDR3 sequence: CASSPAGFNEQYF. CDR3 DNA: TGTGCCAGCAGCCCCGCCGGGTTCAACGAGCAGTACTTC.

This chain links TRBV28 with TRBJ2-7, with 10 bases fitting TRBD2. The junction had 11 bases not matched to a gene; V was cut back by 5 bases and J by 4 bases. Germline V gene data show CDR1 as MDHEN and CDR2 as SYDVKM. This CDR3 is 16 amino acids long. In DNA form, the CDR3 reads TGTGCCAGCAGTCAAAAAGCGGGAGGGCACCGGTACGAGCAGTACTTC. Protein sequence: CASSQKAGGHRYEQYF. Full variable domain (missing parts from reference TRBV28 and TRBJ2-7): DVKVTQSSRYLVKRTGEKVFLECVQDMDHENMFWYRQDPGLGLRLIYFSYDVKMKEKGDIPEGYSVSREKKERFSLILESASTNQTSMYLCASSQKAGGHRYEQYFGPGTRLTVT.

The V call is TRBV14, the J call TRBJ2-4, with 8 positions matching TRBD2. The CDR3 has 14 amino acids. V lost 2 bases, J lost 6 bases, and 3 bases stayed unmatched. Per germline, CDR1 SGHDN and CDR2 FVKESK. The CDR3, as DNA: TGTGCCAGCAGCCAACCGGGAGGGAGAAACATTCAGTACTTC. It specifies CASSQPGGRNIQYF.

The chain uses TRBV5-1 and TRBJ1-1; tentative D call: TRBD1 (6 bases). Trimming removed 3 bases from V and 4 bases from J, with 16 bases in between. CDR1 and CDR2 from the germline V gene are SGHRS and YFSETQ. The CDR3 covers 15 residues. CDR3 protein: CASSSAGDMGTEAFF. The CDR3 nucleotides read TGCGCCAGCAGCTCGGCAGGGGATATGGGCACTGAAGCTTTCTTT.

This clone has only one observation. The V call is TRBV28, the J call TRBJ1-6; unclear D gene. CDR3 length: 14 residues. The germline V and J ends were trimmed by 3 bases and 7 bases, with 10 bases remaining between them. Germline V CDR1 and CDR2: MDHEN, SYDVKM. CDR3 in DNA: TGTGCCAGCAGTTTGGTGCAGAAGAATTCACCCCTCCACTTT. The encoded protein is CASSLVQKNSPLHF.